A selection of T cell receptor beta chains follows, all from one sample in a study of T cell changes during pregnancy in multiple sclerosis. The protocol was immunoSEQ multiplex PCR, while the TCRdb copy is restricted to in-frame clones and leaves out a portion. The sample records more than 70,000 clones, approximately 90% being singletons. The input for sequencing was peripheral blood, taken before pregnancy. Receptors were obtained from a female donor with multiple sclerosis, enrolled in a pregnancy study. Both conserved end residues are part of each CDR3. Each record gives: V gene, clone size, J gene, D gene, CDR3 DNA, CDR3 protein. A D gene is named only where the DNA matches it firmly. Expanded clones are given a class, and other clones once, few, many or no size at all.

TRBV7-3	-	TRBJ2-3	-	TGTGCCAGCAGCCCCGGACGGGCTAGCGGCACAGATACGCAGTATTTT	CASSPGRASGTDTQYF
TRBV20-1	-	TRBJ2-1	-	TGCAGTGCCAGGGGTCACAATGAGCAGTTCTTC	CSARGHNEQFF
TRBV5-1	-	TRBJ2-7	TRBD1	TGCGCCAGCAGCTTACAGGGGGCAACGGCCTACGAGCAGTACTTC	CASSLQGATAYEQYF
TRBV2	-	TRBJ2-1	TRBD2	TGTGCCACCCGAACCCCGCTAGCGGGGGTCACTCAGAATGAGCAGTTCTTC	CATRTPLAGVTQNEQFF
TRBV4-1	-	TRBJ1-5	-	TGCGCCAGCAGCCAAGAAGGAGGGGCACGCAATCAGCCCCAGCATTTT	CASSQEGGARNQPQHF
TRBV2	-	TRBJ2-1	-	TGTGCCAGCACTCACAGCCCCTACAATGAGCAGTTCTTC	CASTHSPYNEQFF
TRBV6-1	-	TRBJ1-4	-	TGTGCCAGCAGCACCGGAGCGGGGGATGAAAAACTGTTTTTT	CASSTGAGDEKLFF
TRBV5-1	-	TRBJ2-5	-	TGCGCCAGCCGAGGCTTCTCAGAGACCCAGTACTTC	CASRGFSETQYF
TRBV7-2	-	TRBJ2-5	-	TGTGCCAGCGCCGGGAGTATTAGAGAGACCCAGTACTTC	CASAGSIRETQYF
TRBV5-1	-	TRBJ2-3	-	TGCGCCAGCAGCCTGGCGGGTGGCGCCACAGATACGCAGTATTTT	CASSLAGGATDTQYF
TRBV7-8	-	TRBJ1-5	-	TGTGCCAGCAGCTCCGGACAGCTGAGCAATCAGCCCCAGCATTTT	CASSSGQLSNQPQHF
TRBV29-1	-	TRBJ1-5	TRBD1	TGCAGCGTTGGGACAGGGGGCAGTCAGCCCCAGCATTTT	CSVGTGGSQPQHF
TRBV28	-	TRBJ2-7	-	TGTGCCAGCAGCCTCATTACAAGCGAGCAGTACTTC	CASSLITSEQYF
TRBV18	-	TRBJ1-2	-	TGTGCCAGCTCACCGGACAGTAACTATGGCTACACCTTC	CASSPDSNYGYTF
TRBV15	-	TRBJ1-1	-	TGTGCCACCAGCAGAGTCGACAGTTTCACTGAAGCTTTCTTT	CATSRVDSFTEAFF
TRBV11-2	-	TRBJ2-1	-	TGTGCCAGCAGCTTATCAAAGGCCGAGGCCTACAATGAGCAGTTCTTC	CASSLSKAEAYNEQFF
TRBV10-3	-	TRBJ1-2	-	TGTGCCACCTCGGATCTTACAGGGAAAGGCTACACCTTC	CATSDLTGKGYTF
TRBV9	-	TRBJ1-1	-	TGTGCCAGCAGCGTAGGGGGGGAGAGAGACACTGAAGCTTTCTTT	CASSVGGERDTEAFF
TRBV10-3	once	TRBJ2-3	TRBD2	TGTGCCATCAGTGATATGACTAGCGGGAGTGTGAATACGCAGTATTTT	CAISDMTSGSVNTQYF
TRBV30	-	TRBJ2-1	TRBD2	TGTGCCTGGAGTGTACAAGCGGGAGCCCGCCGCTCTAGCTCCTACAATGAGCAGTTCTTC	CAWSVQAGARRSSSYNEQFF
TRBV7-9	-	TRBJ2-1	-	TGTGCCAGCAGCTTAGCTGTCCCGGGACTTGGGATCTACAATGAGCAGTTCTTC	CASSLAVPGLGIYNEQFF
TRBV7-3	-	TRBJ1-2	-	TGTGCCAGCAGCTTAAACGGCAGGGGCTACACCTTC	CASSLNGRGYTF
TRBV28	-	TRBJ1-2	-	TGTGCCAGCGTTGGGACTCAGAGAGGTGGCTACACCTTC	CASVGTQRGGYTF
TRBV4-1	-	TRBJ2-5	-	TGCGCCAGCAGCAACCCCTTTGGACGGAGGGAGACCCAGTACTTC	CASSNPFGRRETQYF
TRBV6-6	once	TRBJ2-1	TRBD1	TGTGCCAGCAGACCAGGGGGCGGCAGCTCCTACAATGAGCAGTTCTTC	CASRPGGGSSYNEQFF
TRBV4-3	-	TRBJ2-7	-	TGCGCCAGCAGCCAAGGGCTAGGGGACTACGAGCAGTACTTC	CASSQGLGDYEQYF
TRBV6-4	-	TRBJ2-1	TRBD1	TGTGCCAGCAGTGACGGGGACAGGGACTACAATGAGCAGTTCTTC	CASSDGDRDYNEQFF
TRBV7-9	-	TRBJ1-3	TRBD1	TGTGCCAGCAGCTCACACAGGGGAGGAAACACCATATATTTT	CASSSHRGGNTIYF
TRBV28	-	TRBJ2-7	TRBD2	TGTGCCAGCAGTGGGACTAGGGCGGGAGGGCCCTCGGGTTGGGTTTCTTTTGACGAGCAGTACTTC	CASSGTRAGGPSGWVSFDEQYF
TRBV12-5	-	TRBJ1-5	TRBD1	TGTGCTAGTGGAGGGACAGGTATTGGGGTTCGGCCCCAGCATTTT	CASGGTGIGVRPQHF
TRBV2	-	TRBJ1-2	-	TGTGCCAGCAGGCTACAGAACTATGGCTACACCTTC	CASRLQNYGYTF
TRBV4-2	few	TRBJ2-1	TRBD2	TGTGCCAGCAGCCGAAGCACCGGGACTAGCGGGTTGAGCTCCTACAATGAGCAGTTCTTC	CASSRSTGTSGLSSYNEQFF
TRBV19	-	TRBJ2-7	TRBD1	TGTGCCAGTAGTCGACAGGGGGGTAGCGACGAGCAGTACTTC	CASSRQGGSDEQYF
TRBV7-3	-	TRBJ1-2	-	TGTGCCAGCAGCCAGAGCCGGGACACCTATGGCTACACCTTC	CASSQSRDTYGYTF
TRBV27	-	TRBJ2-7	TRBD2	TGTGCCAGCAGTTTTGGGAGGGATGCCTCCTACGAGCAGTACTTC	CASSFGRDASYEQYF
TRBV11-1	-	TRBJ2-7	TRBD2	TGTGCCAGCAGCTTAGATGGGGGCGGACTAGCGACCTACGAGCAGTACTTC	CASSLDGGGLATYEQYF
TRBV4-1	-	TRBJ1-2	-	TGCGCCAGCAGCCAAGATATATTGGCAGACTATGGCTACACCTTC	CASSQDILADYGYTF
TRBV7-2	-	TRBJ2-7	-	TGTGCCAGCAGCTTAGCGGGGCGACCCTCCTACGAGCAGTACTTC	CASSLAGRPSYEQYF
TRBV10-2	-	TRBJ2-1	TRBD2	TGCGCCAGCACCACAGTGGGCGGGAGCTCCTACAATGAGCAGTTCTTC	CASTTVGGSSYNEQFF
TRBV9	-	TRBJ2-2	-	TGTGCCAGCAGCTCCACGGGTGCGCGAGAGGGGGAGCTGTTTTTT	CASSSTGAREGELFF
TRBV4-3	-	TRBJ2-6	-	TGCGCCAGCAGCCAAGCCGACAGCCACTCTGGGGCCAACGTCCTGACTTTC	CASSQADSHSGANVLTF
TRBV11-2	-	TRBJ2-7	-	TGTGCCAGCAGCTACACCACAGGGTACGAGCAGTACTTC	CASSYTTGYEQYF
TRBV7-3	-	TRBJ2-3	-	TGTGCCAGCAGCTTATCAATAACTAGCACAGATACGCAGTATTTT	CASSLSITSTDTQYF
TRBV11-2	-	TRBJ1-1	TRBD1	TGTGCCAGCAGCTTAGCGGGACAGGGAACTGAAGCTTTCTTT	CASSLAGQGTEAFF
TRBV6-1	-	TRBJ1-1	TRBD1	TGTGCCAGCAGTGGCCACGGACAGGGAAAAAGGAACACTGAAGCTTTCTTT	CASSGHGQGKRNTEAFF
TRBV7-3	-	TRBJ2-5	TRBD1	TGTGCCAGCAGCTCAATGGGTGGACAGGGCTCACAAAAGACCCAGTACTTC	CASSSMGGQGSQKTQYF
TRBV13	-	TRBJ2-7	TRBD1	TGTGCCAGCAGCTCTCCGGGACAGGGGAACGAGCAGTACTTC	CASSSPGQGNEQYF
TRBV11-2	-	TRBJ2-2	-	TGTGCCAGCAGACCGACAGGATGGGCCGGGGAGCTGTTTTTT	CASRPTGWAGELFF
TRBV5-8	-	TRBJ1-2	-	TGTGCCAGCAGCCTATTCAAAGGGGCGCGCACCTTC	CASSLFKGARTF
TRBV9	-	TRBJ2-5	-	TGTGCCAGCAGCGTTAACACTGGCGGAGAGACCCAGTACTTC	CASSVNTGGETQYF
TRBV11-3	-	TRBJ1-1	-	TGTGCCAGCAGCTCAGGAGGCTTGAACACTGAAGCTTTCTTT	CASSSGGLNTEAFF
TRBV4-1	-	TRBJ1-2	TRBD1	TGCGCCAGCAACAGACAGGGAGAATCTAACTATGGCTACACCTTC	CASNRQGESNYGYTF
TRBV5-4	-	TRBJ2-2	-	TGTGCCAGCAGCTTGGTAGGACGGGGAAACACCGGGGAGCTGTTTTTT	CASSLVGRGNTGELFF
TRBV19	once	TRBJ2-1	-	TGTGCCAGTAGTATGATGACAGCGAACAATGAGCAGTTCTTC	CASSMMTANNEQFF